This record looks at one T cell receptor beta chain sequence and its context. What it binds is not known. Compared with germline, one end of the junction differs, possibly owing to a read error. Germline assignment: CDR1 SNHLY and CDR2 FYNNEI. The CDR3 is made up of 10 amino acids. The sample is drawn from a study of CD8+CD57+ T cells in acquired aplastic anemia. About the study: Healthy donors averaged about 10 million reads for CD4+ cells. Study findings and constraints: Between the patient and control groups, CD8+ Simpson's diversity did not differ significantly. Comparison of patients with controls identified roughly 27 shared CD8+ CDR3 sequences.

Template material for TCR beta VDJ and CDR3 profiling consisted of genomic DNA. Via MiXCR, TCRdb re-called the reads, giving one row per CDR3 protein. The sample has about 180,000 distinct CDR3 sequences, under 55% seen once. The material sequenced was sorted CD4+, CD8+, or CD8+CD57+ T cells (not recorded which) from PBMCs. The receptor was derived from a human donor in good health. J is TRBJ1-1 and V is TRBV2, with unresolved D. The DNA of the CDR3 is TGTGCCAGCCTGACCGCCACAGCCCTCTTT. Translation gives CASLTATALF.